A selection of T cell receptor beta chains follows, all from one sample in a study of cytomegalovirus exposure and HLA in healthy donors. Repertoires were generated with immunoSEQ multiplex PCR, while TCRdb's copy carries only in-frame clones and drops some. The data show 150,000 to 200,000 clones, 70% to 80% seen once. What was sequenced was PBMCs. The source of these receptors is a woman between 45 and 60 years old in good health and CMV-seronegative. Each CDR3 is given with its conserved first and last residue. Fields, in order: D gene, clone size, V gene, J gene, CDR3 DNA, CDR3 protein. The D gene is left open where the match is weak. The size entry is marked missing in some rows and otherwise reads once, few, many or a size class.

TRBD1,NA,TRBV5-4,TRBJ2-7,TGTGCCAGCAGCCTGGGACAGGGTGTCTACGAGCAGTACTTC,CASSLGQGVYEQYF
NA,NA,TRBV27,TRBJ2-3,TGTGCCAGCAGTTTATCTACGGGAGTAGCAGATACGCAGTATTTT,CASSLSTGVADTQYF
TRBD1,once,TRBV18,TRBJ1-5,TGTGCCAGCTCACCGGACAGGGGAGGCGATCAGCCCCAGCATTTT,CASSPDRGGDQPQHF
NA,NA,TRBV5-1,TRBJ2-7,TGCGCCAGCAGCAGGGGGTGGGGGGGCGAGACCTACGAGCAGTACTTC,CASSRGWGGETYEQYF
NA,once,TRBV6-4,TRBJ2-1,TGTGCCAGCAGTGACTCGAGAGGGAGGCATGAGCAGTTCTTC,CASSDSRGRHEQFF
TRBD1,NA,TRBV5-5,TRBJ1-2,TGTGCCAGCAGCTCCCATGGGACAGGAGGCTACACCTTC,CASSSHGTGGYTF
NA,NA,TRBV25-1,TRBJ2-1,TGTGCCAGCAGTGAATTATTCCGGGGGAGCTCCTACAATGAGCAGTTCTTC,CASSELFRGSSYNEQFF
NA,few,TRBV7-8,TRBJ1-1,TGTGCCAGCACCCCCCCGCGTCGGTTAGGGGTGAACACTGAAGCTTTCTTT,CASTPPRRLGVNTEAFF
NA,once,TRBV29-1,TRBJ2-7,TGCAGCGCCCGGGGAGAATTAAACTTGCAGTACTTC,CSARGELNLQYF
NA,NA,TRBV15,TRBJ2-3,TGTGCCACCAGCAGAGAGGGGGCGGCATCGGGCACAGATACGCAGTATTTT,CATSREGAASGTDTQYF
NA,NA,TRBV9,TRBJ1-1,TGTGCCAGCAGCACCGGACAGAACACTGAAGCTTTCTTT,CASSTGQNTEAFF
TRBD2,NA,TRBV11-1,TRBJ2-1,TGTGCCAGCAGCTCTGGACTAGCGCGCTCCTACAATGAGCAGTTCTTC,CASSSGLARSYNEQFF
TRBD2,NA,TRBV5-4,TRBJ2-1,TGTGCCAGCAGCTTACGGCGGGAGACCTACAATGAGCAGTTCTTC,CASSLRRETYNEQFF